Detailed here is one T cell receptor (beta chain). The sample holds one count of this clone. Its cognate antigen has yet to be identified. There are no base qualities to consult, and no much larger clone falls within one base. Separate from the roughly 630-subject first cohort, the validation cohort of around 130 subjects was the group to which the donors belonged. The germline V gene gives CDR1 as SGHTA and CDR2 as FQGNSA. The CDR3 has 15 amino acids, counting the end cysteine and phenylalanine. Only CDR3 DNA is held: 45 bases, read in frame from base 1. Relative to germline, V is 1 base shorter and J is 5 bases shorter, with 11 bases between their ends. This sample is part of a study of cytomegalovirus exposure and HLA in healthy donors (TCRdb year 2017). Study-wide context: According to a later analysis, the 100 to 150 validation repertoires were produced on the same platform as the roughly 700 repertoires of the first cohort. Along with the roughly 710-subject first cohort, a separate validation cohort of 120 different subjects was used. The study combined high-throughput TCR immunosequencing, statistical association of individual TCRs with disease status, and machine learning to predict cytomegalovirus infection status. The study aimed to test whether cataloging public T cell receptors could reveal signatures of past pathogen exposure. Study-level results and caveats: Across donors, most TCR sequences were observed very rarely, whereas some public TCRs were present in many individuals. According to the authors, the approach could potentially be generalized to other disease states and immunological phenotypes. The classifier was reported to diagnose cytomegalovirus status with high specificity and sensitivity in both the original cohort and the validation cohort. In vitro tests confirmed that a few of the cytomegalovirus-associated TCR beta chains recognize cytomegalovirus antigens. A total of fewer than 200 TCR beta chains were listed by the study as associated with cytomegalovirus. In a later analysis, TCRs clustered in the first cohort were found to also tend to co-occur in the 130 or so validation repertoires, with 85% to 95% of cluster scores above 0. A later analysis had no HLA typing for the validation cohort, so co-occurrence there was scored across all 110 or so repertoires.

The library was generated by the immunoSEQ multiplex PCR assay. In the original analysis: A statistical classification framework was developed to diagnose cytomegalovirus status using the catalog of TCR beta chain sequences. TCRdb carries this immuneACCESS record with in-frame sequences only. Its versions omit some clonotypes, under half of them owing to an unresolved V gene in the studies checked, with the rest unexplained. The DNA gave D and trimming, while V, J and clone size come from that table. Within this sample are over 70,000 clones, with around 95% of them counted one time only. 0.63% of the sample goes to the ten largest clones.

Input material: PBMCs. The TCR originated in a woman aged 18-29 years in good health and CMV-seronegative. The V and J genes are TRBV7-2 and TRBJ2-2; the D gene is perhaps TRBD2, on 5 matching bases. The CDR3 region reads CASSLGLTGTGELFF. The nucleotide sequence reads as follows: TGTGCCAGCAGCTTAGGACTAACGGGGACCGGGGAGCTGTTTTTT.